This TCR beta chain was recovered during a study of T cells in Graves' hyperthyroidism and ophthalmopathy (dated by TCRdb to about 2019). As for the study more broadly: Peripheral blood was collected at initial diagnosis, before any treatment. A discovery cohort of roughly 100 patients, roughly 40 with Graves' ophthalmopathy and 55 to 60 with stable Graves' hyperthyroidism, was used to find distinguishing TCR V-J signatures. Prospective prediction of ophthalmopathy was tested in an independent validation cohort of under 20 hyperthyroidism patients and 17 patients who later progressed to ophthalmopathy. For training and testing, the 100 patients in the discovery cohort were randomly divided in a 7:3 ratio. In addition, the study compared T-cell repertoires in thyroid tissue and in blood from six Graves' hyperthyroidism patients. After blood sampling, hyperthyroidism patients were treated with methimazole at a starting dose of 30 mg daily, and ophthalmopathy patients were treated with high-dose intravenous methylprednisolone. The paper reports TCR Vbeta CDR3 sequencing of 135 peripheral blood samples: approximately 43 ophthalmopathy, over 70 hyperthyroidism and approximately 17 progressor patients. Beyond this particular receptor, the publication reports: Sample size was not statistically predetermined, and blinding of investigators to group allocation was not performed. During validation, the model predicted progression to ophthalmopathy a median of approximately 7 months ahead of onset, with around 71% sensitivity and 72% to 85% specificity. In cross-validation, a model built on a 13 V-J signature told ophthalmopathy apart from stable hyperthyroidism with 87.88% sensitivity and approximately 84% specificity, and in testing the same model reached 80%/75%. Most expanded thyroid clonotypes (frequency above 0.001) were also found in blood, which suggests that blood repertoires may mirror thyroid immune responses.

The hyperthyroidism patients were between 18 and 65 years old and newly diagnosed, with a disease duration of less than 2 months. The study excluded patients with uncontrolled infections, other autoimmune diseases, pregnancy or lactation. Diagnoses relied on clinical symptoms, serum thyroxine and TRAb, thyroid ultrasound and orbital computed tomography. Blood from progressor patients was collected at the time of first diagnosis with hyperthyroidism, before any ophthalmopathy symptoms had appeared. PBMCs were isolated from about 10 ml of fresh peripheral blood by Ficoll-Paque density gradient centrifugation. Patients classed as progressors first received a Graves' hyperthyroidism diagnosis and then went on to develop ophthalmopathy during follow-up. Total RNA was extracted with Trizol reagent, and quality was checked on an Agilent 2100 Bioanalyzer. From a lookup of the germline V gene, CDR1 and CDR2 are ENHRY and SYGVKD. The CDR3, cysteine through phenylalanine, is 13 amino acids long. Solely the CDR3 DNA is kept, with 39 bases framed from the first base. V lost 7 bases and J lost 2 bases; the stretch between them is 6 bases long.

Details on this clonotype: This receptor's antigen is unknown. Base qualities are not provided; no much larger clone lies one nucleotide away.

The TCR beta CDR3 regions were amplified from RNA transcripts. A first-round RT-PCR of the TCR CDR3 used the HTBI primer set with the Qiagen OneStep RT-PCR kit. A second multiplex PCR round built the libraries, followed by size selection and purification. Sequencing of the libraries was done on an Illumina HiSeq2000 using paired-end 100 bp reads. Turning to the authors' computational methods: SOAPnuke was used to process the raw data, throwing out any read that contained adapters or uncalled bases, had a mean Phred below 15, or lacked an exact constant-primer or identifier match. High-quality paired reads were merged using COPE v1.2.5, and each unique nucleotide sequence was defined as a clonotype. MiTCR v1.1 was used to align clonotypes to the IMGT TRBV, TRBD and TRBJ reference segments. The analysis was restricted to V-J combinations with a frequency above 0.0001, which together covered 99.2% of the repertoires. A TCS score was defined as the ratio between F50 (clonal expansion) and ExV (chaos), using BLOSUM62-based TCRdist between CDR3 peptides within each V-J. Welch's t-statistics and random forest reduced fewer than 550 V-J features to 13, which were used in a naive Bayes classifier (R e1071). Using fastp at Q25 and MiXCR, TCRdb reprocessed the public reads and kept productive beta chains. Each entry is one CDR3 protein sequence, shown with its most common DNA and genes. TCRdb, not the original authors, processed these V and J calls. The sample table contains under 450,000 distinct CDR3 sequences; only one count was recorded for approximately 13% of them. Together, the top ten hold around 20% of the sample.

The V and J segments used are TRBV10-3 and TRBJ2-6, and TRBD2 may be the D gene, going by 5 matching bases. Sequenced input: blood. This sequence was found in a man aged 25-40 years with Graves' hyperthyroidism that later progressed to Graves' ophthalmopathy. The CDR3 loop reads CAIKRAGANVLTF. Here is the DNA: TGTGCCATCAAGAGGGCTGGGGCCAACGTCCTGACTTTC.